Listed below are T cell receptor beta chains from one sample, sequenced in a study of shared clonotypes between healthy human individuals. Assay: immunoSEQ multiplex PCR; the TCRdb copy retains only in-frame clones and omits some. The sample contains 2.3 million or so clones, 80% to 95% of which appear only once. The sample comprised naive CD4+ T cells from PBMCs. These receptor sequences come from a man between 18 and 35 years old in good health. Some clones in this sample may be carry-over from other donors' samples. The conserved cysteine and the conserved F or W are not part of the CDR3 here.

j_call	v_call	cdr3_aa
TRBJ2-3	TRBV18	ASSPGLAGGTDTQY
TRBJ2-5	TRBV28	ASSLVGLVAQY
TRBJ2-1	TRBV11-2	ASSSTSGNTYNEQF
TRBJ2-5	TRBV28	ASLASLGTQY
TRBJ2-5	TRBV15	ATSREGRSGRGETQY
TRBJ2-3	TRBV4-1	ASSQGLAGGLDTQY
TRBJ2-1	TRBV9	ASSVADRVSYNEQF
TRBJ2-1	TRBV6-5	ASSYSAQRYNEQF
TRBJ1-1	TRBV6-1	ASSERQGGTEAF
TRBJ2-7	TRBV7-9	ASNRLAGDQNEQY
TRBJ2-1	TRBV28	ASSARSRGSEQF